Detailed here is one T cell receptor (beta chain). These data belong to a study of blood T cell repertoires in COVID-19. Across the study: The United States, Italy and Spain were the sources of the acute and convalescent COVID-19 samples. Nucleic acid was either cDNA or gDNA, and it came from T cells, B-cell-depleted T cells, or PBMCs.

The CDR3 contains 13 residues. With 5 bases removed from V and 7 bases from J, the gap between germline ends came to 12 bases. Germline V gene data show CDR1 as MGHDK and CDR2 as SYGVNS. Profiling relied on immunoSEQ multiplex PCR, and the TCRdb table lists in-frame clones only, not all of them. The table lists around 240,000 clones, 80% to 90% of them singletons. The rearrangement links TRBV25-1 to TRBJ1-5, with D maybe TRBD1 (6 bases). The source material was peripheral blood. This TCR derives from a man in his forties or fifties with acute or convalescent COVID-19. CDR3 region: CASSSGVGQPQHF. The DNA of the CDR3 is TGTGCCAGCAGTTCAGGGGTCGGGCAGCCCCAGCATTTT.